This TCR beta chain was retrieved from a study of OX40 agonist ivuxolimab in advanced cancers. Here immunoSEQ multiplex PCR was the method, and the copy in TCRdb shows in-frame clones only, minus some. The table has 60,000 to 85,000 clones, around 93% seen once. V was cut by 0 bases and J by 0 bases, with 3 bases left in between. The CDR3 is 13 amino acids. Germline loops: CDR1 KGHSH, CDR2 LQKENI. The sequencing here drew on CD4+ or CD8+ T cells sorted from blood, taken in a trial of the OX40 agonist ivuxolimab. This chain uses TRBV18 with TRBJ2-7; D is ambiguous. The TCR was taken from an adult with an advanced solid tumor such as melanoma, head and neck, liver or kidney cancer. The CDR3 nucleotides read TGTGCCAGCTCACCACCCGGCTCCTACGAGCAGTACTTC. Translated, it gives CASSPPGSYEQYF. Full variable domain (remainder filled in from reference TRBV18 and TRBJ2-7): NAGVMQNPRHLVRRRGQEARLRCSPMKGHSHVYWYRQLPEEGLKFMVYLQKENIIDESGMPKERFSAEFPKEGPSILRIQQVVRGDSAAYFCASSPPGSYEQYFGPGTRLTVT.